This T cell receptor beta chain was sequenced in a study of T cells after yellow fever vaccination. In germline, CDR1 is SGDLS, CDR2 YYNGEE. V was shortened by 4 bases and J by 3 bases, with 5 bases between the two germline ends. The CDR3 is made up of 13 amino acids. This clonotype was counted a few times. Via MiXCR, TCRdb re-called the 5' RACE reads, giving one row per CDR3 protein. The sample yields some 120,000 distinct CDR3 sequences, almost 9% seen once. The clonotype comes from a man aged 18 to 29 who received the YFV17D yellow fever vaccine. V is TRBV9 and J is TRBJ2-6; D is uncertain. The sample consisted of CD8+ T cells sorted from PBMCs, taken on the day of the yellow fever booster vaccination. The CDR3 loop reads CASSWGGANVLTF. As DNA, the CDR3 is TGTGCCAGCAGCTGGGGTGGGGCCAACGTCCTGACTTTC.